A single sample gave rise to the 8 T cell receptor beta chains below, sequenced in a study of blood T cell repertoires in COVID-19. Sequenced by immunoSEQ multiplex PCR; TCRdb stores in-frame clones only, minus some. The sample consists of 300,000 or so clones, about nine tenths of them appearing once. The sequenced material came from peripheral blood. The receptors were gathered from a man between 50 and 59 years old with active or convalescent COVID-19.

V usage is TRBV7-2 and J usage is TRBJ1-1; D is unclear. Germline loops: CDR1 SGHTA, CDR2 FQGNSA. V dropped 5 bases and J dropped 0 bases, with 10 bases sitting between them. This CDR3 has 14 amino acids. CDR3 in amino acids: CASSPPAVNTEAFF. The CDR3, as DNA: TGTGCCAGCAGCCCTCCCGCAGTGAACACTGAAGCTTTCTTT.

This clone came up once. The chain employs TRBV3-1 (or the pseudogene TRBV3-2) and TRBJ1-6; 10 bases align to TRBD1. Germline values: CDR1 LGHDT, CDR2 YNNKEL (reference sequence). V trimming: 2 bases; J trimming: 10 bases; junction bases outside the gene matches: 11. The CDR3 contains 17 residues. The DNA for the CDR3 is TGTGCCAGCAGCCAACTAACCACGGGACAGGGGATCTCACCCCTCCACTTT. It codes for CASSQLTTGQGISPLHF.

This clone has a single count. The chain joins TRBV5-1 to TRBJ2-1, with D possibly being TRBD2 (5 bases). Germline V gives CDR1 SGHRS, CDR2 YFSETQ. V was clipped by 2 bases and J by 2 bases, with 11 bases between them. CDR3 length: 15 residues. The CDR3 spells CASSLNGVPYNEQFF. CDR3 bases: TGCGCCAGCAGCTTAAACGGGGTCCCCTACAATGAGCAGTTCTTC.

A few counts support this clone. The chain combines TRBV19 with TRBJ1-6; maybe TRBD1 (6 bases). Germline V gives CDR1 LNHDA, CDR2 SQIVND (reference sequence). V was trimmed by 3 bases and J by 10 bases, leaving 13 bases between them. This CDR3 has 14 residues. DNA for the CDR3: TGTGCCAGTAGTATTAACAGGGCGGAATCACCCCTCCACTTT. This encodes CASSINRAESPLHF.

The rearrangement links TRBV19 to TRBJ1-1; the match to TRBD1 covers 8 bases. CDR1 and CDR2 (germline): LNHDA, SQIVND (reference sequence). The ends lost 5 bases at V and 5 bases at J; junction bases unmatched: 13. The CDR3 consists of 16 residues. In DNA, the CDR3 is TGTGCCAGTAGTGCCCACTTACAGGGGGGAGGTACTGAAGCTTTCTTT. It yields the protein CASSAHLQGGGTEAFF. Using reference TRBV19 and TRBJ1-1 for the parts outside the CDR3, the full variable domain is DGGITQSPKYLFRKEGQNVTLSCEQNLNHDAMYWYRQDPGQGLRLIYYSQIVNDFQKGDIAEGYSVSREKKESFPLTVTSAQKNPTAFYLCASSAHLQGGGTEAFFGQGTRLTVV.

The chain uses TRBV6-2 or TRBV6-3 and TRBJ2-1; the D gene is possibly TRBD2 (5 bases). CDR3 length equals 13 residues. V lost 2 bases and J 6 bases, leaving 8 bases between the germline ends. Germline CDR1 and CDR2: MNHEY and SVGEGT. CDR3 bases: TGTGCCAGCAGTTACGGAGGCAGCAATGAGCAGTTCTTC. This gives the protein CASSYGGSNEQFF.

The chain has TRBV4-1 and TRBJ2-7; 7 bases line up with TRBD2. The CDR3 length is 16 residues. Trimming cost V 1 base and J 4 bases; bases outside gene matches: 10. Germline CDR1 MGHRA, CDR2 YSYEKL. The CDR3 protein is CASSQGSAGLEYEQYF. The CDR3 DNA reads as TGCGCCAGCAGCCAAGGGTCAGCGGGACTTGAGTACGAGCAGTACTTC.

V is TRBV4-3 and J is TRBJ2-3, with 8 bases that match TRBD2. This CDR3 spans 18 amino acids. Germline V gene sequence: CDR1 LGHNA, CDR2 YSLEER. Trimming took 2 bases from V and 5 from J; bases not matched to a gene: 15. CDR3 amino acids: CASSQKRTGGPAGDTQYF. CDR3 DNA: TGCGCCAGCAGCCAAAAGAGGACGGGGGGGCCAGCAGGAGATACGCAGTATTTT.